Listed here are 23 T cell receptor beta chains from one sample, sequenced in a study of cytomegalovirus exposure and HLA in healthy donors. Primers included in the PCR were 60 Vbeta and 13 Jbeta primers. Method: immunoSEQ multiplex PCR; TCRdb's copy keeps in-frame clones and lacks some. The profile shows 90,000 to 130,000 clones, about 70% of them singletons. Sample: PBMCs. Receptor source: a woman aged 25 to 45 in good health and CMV-seronegative.

V usage is TRBV19 and J usage is TRBJ1-6; D uncertain. CDR1 is LNHDA and CDR2 is SQIVND in the germline V gene (reference sequence). The V end was cut by 1 base, the J end by 10 bases, with 5 bases between. The CDR3 spans 12 residues. CDR3 protein: CASSIGGSPLHF. In DNA, the CDR3 is TGTGCCAGTAGTATAGGAGGATCACCCCTCCACTTT.

The chain links TRBV4-1 to TRBJ2-7; tentative D call: TRBD2 (6 bases). The V gene's germline CDR1 is MGHRA and CDR2 YSYEKL. Trimming pared 1 base from V and 7 bases from J, leaving 17 bases between. The CDR3 length is 15 residues. The CDR3 sequence: CASSQGGGKSQEQYF. CDR3 nucleotides: TGCGCCAGCAGCCAAGGGGGAGGTAAGTCCCAGGAGCAGTACTTC.

The chain links TRBV7-2 to TRBJ2-7; a possible D gene is TRBD1 (6 bases). There are 13 residues in the CDR3. Per germline, CDR1 SGHTA and CDR2 FQGNSA. V lost 2 bases and J 6 bases, leaving 11 bases between the germline ends. CDR3 coding DNA: TGTGCCAGCAGCTTATTGACAGGCGGCGAGCAGTACTTC. Translating gives CASSLLTGGEQYF. The whole variable domain, filled in from reference TRBV7-2 and TRBJ2-7, reads GAGVSQSPSNKVTEKGKDVELRCDPISGHTALYWYRQSLGQGLEFLIYFQGNSAPDKSGLPSDRFSAERTGGSVSTLTIQRTQQEDSAVYLCASSLLTGGEQYFGPGTRLTVT.

The chain carries TRBV5-1 and TRBJ1-1; 7 positions match TRBD1. The germline CDR1 and CDR2 sequences are SGHRS and YFSETQ. V was clipped by 5 bases and J by 4 bases; unmatched bases: 8. The CDR3 is made up of 14 amino acids. CDR3 sequence: CASSDRDGGTEAFF. The CDR3 DNA follows: TGCGCCAGCAGTGACAGGGATGGCGGCACTGAAGCTTTCTTT.

The gene calls are TRBV6-1 and TRBJ1-2; 10 bases match TRBD1. This CDR3 has 16 residues. V was pared by 3 bases and J by 3 bases, with 7 bases of the junction left unmatched. Looked up from germline, CDR1 is MNHNS and CDR2 is SASEGT. The CDR3 here is CASSEGTGAAYYGYTF. CDR3 in DNA: TGTGCCAGCAGTGAGGGGACAGGGGCCGCTTACTATGGCTACACCTTC.

The chain links TRBV6-5 to TRBJ1-1; TRBD1 matches at 7 bases. The germline gives CDR1 MNHEY, CDR2 SVGAGI. Trimming removed 4 bases from V and 3 bases from J; junction bases left unmatched: 8. The CDR3 contains 15 residues. The CDR3 DNA is TGTGCCAGCAGTTCCCCCCGGACAGGAGACACTGAAGCTTTCTTT. Its translation is CASSSPRTGDTEAFF.

The count of this clone is one. The chain is built from TRBV2 and TRBJ2-1, with TRBD2 identical over 11 bases. V lost 4 bases, J lost 9 bases, and 2 bases stayed unmatched. The CDR3 loop spans 13 amino acids. CDR1 is SNHLY and CDR2 is FYNNEI in the germline V gene. The chain's CDR3 is CASSGLAGSEQFF. The CDR3 nucleotides read TGTGCCAGCAGTGGACTAGCGGGAAGTGAGCAGTTCTTC.

This clone was seen only a few times. At one boundary the junction diverges from the germline segment, which might be a read error. V and J are TRBV7-9 and TRBJ2-1; the match to TRBD2 covers 12 bases. Germline V gene data show CDR1 as SEHNR and CDR2 as FQNEAQ (reference sequence). The CDR3 has 14 amino acids. CDR3 sequence (DNA): TGTGCCATCAGCACGGGACTAGCGGGTGCTGAGCAGTTCTTC. It yields the protein CAISTGLAGAEQFF.

The chain employs TRBV7-8 and TRBJ1-5, with D perhaps matching TRBD1 (5 bases). Per the germline V gene, CDR1 is SGHVS and CDR2 is FQNEAQ. V lost 5 bases and J lost 7, with 18 bases in between. The CDR3 consists of 15 residues. The DNA for the CDR3 is TGTGCCAGCAGCCCATTGGGGCAGCCGAACCAGCCCCAGCATTTT. Its protein is CASSPLGQPNQPQHF.

This clone has a handful of counts. V and J are TRBV6-6 and TRBJ2-7, with 7 positions matching TRBD1. The CDR3 sequence is 16 residues long. Germline CDR1 reads MNHNY; CDR2 reads SVGAGI (reference sequence). With 0 bases clipped from V and 2 bases from J, the junction kept 7 bases outside the gene matches. In DNA, the CDR3 is TGTGCCAGCAGTTACTCCCAGGACAGGAGTCCCTACGAGCAGTACTTC. Translated, it gives CASSYSQDRSPYEQYF.

The chain has TRBV2 and TRBJ2-3, with TRBD1 matching 10 bases. The germline V gene encodes CDR1 SNHLY and CDR2 FYNNEI. The CDR3 spans 15 residues. J lost 12 bases, V lost 2 bases, and 11 bases had no gene match. The CDR3 nucleotides are TGTGCCAGCAGTGAACAGGGGCCGGGACAGGGGACCCAGTATTTT. Protein sequence: CASSEQGPGQGTQYF.

This clone was observed a handful of times. The chain has TRBV2 and TRBJ1-1; D is unresolved. Germline-derived CDR1 and CDR2 are SNHLY and FYNNEI. The CDR3 loop spans 14 amino acids. The V end lost 0 bases, the J end lost 6 bases, and 11 bases lay between the germline ends. CDR3 amino acids: CASSEAYSEAEAFF. For the CDR3, the DNA is TGTGCCAGCAGTGAAGCTTACTCGGAGGCTGAAGCTTTCTTT.

The DNA of the CDR3 is TGTGCCACCAGCTATAGGAGCTCCTACAATGAGCAGTTCTTC. Its protein is CATSYRSSYNEQFF. The chain uses TRBV15 and TRBJ2-1; D is undetermined. V was pared by 5 bases and J by 0 bases, with 8 bases between. The CDR3 is 14 residues long. Germline assignment: CDR1 LNHNV and CDR2 YYDKDF (reference sequence).

This clone was seen more than once but under ten times. This chain links TRBV7-9 with TRBJ1-4; 8 positions match TRBD1. Germline assignment: CDR1 SEHNR and CDR2 FQNEAQ (reference sequence). Trimming took 10 bases from V and 6 from J; bases not matched to a gene: 7. The CDR3 extends over 13 amino acids. CDR3 loop: CATHRGEDEKLFF. The CDR3 DNA reads as TGTGCCACCCACAGGGGGGAGGATGAAAAACTGTTTTTT.

The chain carries TRBV6-5 and TRBJ1-1, with TRBD1 identical over 7 bases. The V gene end was trimmed by 6 bases and the J gene end by 0 bases; junction bases not matched to a gene: 4. This CDR3 contains 14 residues. CDR1 and CDR2 from the germline V gene are MNHEY and SVGAGI. CDR3 protein: CASSLGQMNTEAFF. CDR3 nucleotide sequence: TGTGCCAGCAGCCTGGGACAGATGAACACTGAAGCTTTCTTT.

Turning to this clone: This sample includes further DNA sequences coding for the same CDR3. The chain couples TRBV6-6 to TRBJ2-7, with D unresolved. V lost 0 bases and J lost 4, with 4 bases in between. CDR1 is MNHNY and CDR2 is SVGAGI in the germline V gene (reference sequence). CDR3 size: 12 residues. The CDR3 coding sequence is TGTGCCAGCAGTTACTCGAGTTACGAGCAGTACTTC. This gives the protein CASSYSSYEQYF.

The genes are TRBV7-8 and TRBJ2-7; D uncertain. CDR1 is SGHVS and CDR2 is FQNEAQ in the germline V gene. The ends were cut back, 1 base at V and 2 bases at J, with 18 bases in the middle. The CDR3 runs 17 residues. The CDR3 DNA follows: TGTGCCAGCAGCTTAGAGTTTAGCCGAAGCCGAACCTACGAGCAGTACTTC. The encoded protein is CASSLEFSRSRTYEQYF. Full variable domain (missing parts from reference TRBV7-8 and TRBJ2-7): GAGVSQSPRYKVAKRGQDVALRCDPISGHVSLFWYQQALGQGPEFLTYFQNEAQLDKSGLPSDRFFAERPEGSVSTLKIQRTQQEDSAVYLCASSLEFSRSRTYEQYFGPGTRLTVT.

This clone was found a few times. V usage is TRBV11-2 and J usage is TRBJ2-7, with 16 bases matching TRBD2. The germline CDR1 and CDR2 sequences are SGHAT and FQNNGV. After removal of 4 bases from V and 0 bases from J, the junction contained 6 bases not matched to a gene. The CDR3 extends over 18 amino acids. The CDR3 bases are TGTGCCAGCAGCTCACCGGGACTAGCGGGAGGGCCCTCCTACGAGCAGTACTTC. Amino acids: CASSSPGLAGGPSYEQYF.

This chain joins TRBV6-5 and TRBJ2-7; D remains unclear. Trimming cost V 2 bases and J 1 base, with 12 bases left between them. This CDR3 is built from 15 residues. The germline V gene has CDR1 MNHEY and CDR2 SVGAGI. This chain's CDR3 is CASSYHLDTSYEQYF. CDR3 sequence (DNA): TGTGCCAGCAGTTACCATTTAGACACGTCCTACGAGCAGTACTTC.

This clone was counted a few times. CDR3 sequence: CASRRQGPTNYGYTF. The CDR3 nucleotides read TGTGCCAGCAGAAGACAGGGACCCACTAACTATGGCTACACCTTC. V is TRBV2 and J is TRBJ1-2, with 7 nucleotides matching TRBD1. The germline V gene has CDR1 SNHLY and CDR2 FYNNEI. This CDR3 spans 15 amino acids. V shed 6 bases and J 0 bases; nucleotides not matched to a gene: 7.

The rearrangement joins TRBV5-1 to TRBJ1-2; 7 bases map to TRBD1. Germline V gene sequence: CDR1 SGHRS, CDR2 YFSETQ. The CDR3 is made up of 16 amino acids. V lost 5 bases, J lost 1 base, and 11 bases stayed unmatched. This CDR3 is CASSFHGQANNYGYTF. CDR3 nucleotides: TGCGCCAGCAGTTTCCATGGACAGGCGAATAACTATGGCTACACCTTC.

The chain combines TRBV30 with TRBJ2-7; no clear D gene. Deletions cut 2 bases from V and 3 bases from J, with 8 bases between. CDR3 size: 12 residues. CDR1 and CDR2 from the germline V gene are GTSNPN and SVGIG (reference sequence). CDR3 residues: CAWSLGSYEQYF. The CDR3 DNA follows: TGTGCCTGGAGTCTAGGTAGCTACGAGCAGTACTTC.

The chain has TRBV7-8 and TRBJ2-7; D is unresolved. From germline, CDR1 is SGHVS and CDR2 FQNEAQ. The V end lost 5 bases, the J end lost 7 bases, and 15 bases lay between the germline ends. The CDR3 length is 13 residues. CDR3 coding DNA: TGTGCCAGCAGCCCCTCCACGCTAGGTGAGCAGTACTTC. Translating gives CASSPSTLGEQYF.